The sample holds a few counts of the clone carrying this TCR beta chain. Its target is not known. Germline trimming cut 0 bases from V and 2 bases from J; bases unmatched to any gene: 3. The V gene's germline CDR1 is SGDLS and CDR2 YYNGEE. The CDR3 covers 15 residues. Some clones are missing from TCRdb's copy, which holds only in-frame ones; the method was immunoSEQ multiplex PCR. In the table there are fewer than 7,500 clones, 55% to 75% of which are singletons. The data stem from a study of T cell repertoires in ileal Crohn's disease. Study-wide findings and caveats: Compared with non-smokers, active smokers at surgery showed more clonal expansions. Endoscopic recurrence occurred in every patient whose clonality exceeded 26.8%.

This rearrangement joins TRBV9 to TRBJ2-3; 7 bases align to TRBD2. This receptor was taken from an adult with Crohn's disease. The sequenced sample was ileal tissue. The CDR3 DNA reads TGTGCCAGCAGCGTAGCAGCGGGGAACACAGATACGCAGTATTTT. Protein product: CASSVAAGNTDTQYF.